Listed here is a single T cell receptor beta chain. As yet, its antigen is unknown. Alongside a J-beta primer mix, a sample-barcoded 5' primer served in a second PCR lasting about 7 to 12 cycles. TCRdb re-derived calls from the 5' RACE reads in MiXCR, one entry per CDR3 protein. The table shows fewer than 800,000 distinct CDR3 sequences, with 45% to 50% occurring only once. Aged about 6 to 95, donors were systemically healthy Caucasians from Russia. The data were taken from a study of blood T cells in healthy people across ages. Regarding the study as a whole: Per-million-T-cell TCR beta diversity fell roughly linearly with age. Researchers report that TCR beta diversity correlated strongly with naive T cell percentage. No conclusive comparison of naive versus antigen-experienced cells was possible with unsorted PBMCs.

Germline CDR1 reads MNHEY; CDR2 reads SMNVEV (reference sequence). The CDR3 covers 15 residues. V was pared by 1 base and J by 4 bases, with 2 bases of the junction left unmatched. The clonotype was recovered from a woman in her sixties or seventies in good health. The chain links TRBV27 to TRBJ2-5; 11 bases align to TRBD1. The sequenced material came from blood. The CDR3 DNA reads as TGTGCCAGCAGTTTATATGGGACAGGGGGAGAGACCCAGTACTTC. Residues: CASSLYGTGGETQYF.